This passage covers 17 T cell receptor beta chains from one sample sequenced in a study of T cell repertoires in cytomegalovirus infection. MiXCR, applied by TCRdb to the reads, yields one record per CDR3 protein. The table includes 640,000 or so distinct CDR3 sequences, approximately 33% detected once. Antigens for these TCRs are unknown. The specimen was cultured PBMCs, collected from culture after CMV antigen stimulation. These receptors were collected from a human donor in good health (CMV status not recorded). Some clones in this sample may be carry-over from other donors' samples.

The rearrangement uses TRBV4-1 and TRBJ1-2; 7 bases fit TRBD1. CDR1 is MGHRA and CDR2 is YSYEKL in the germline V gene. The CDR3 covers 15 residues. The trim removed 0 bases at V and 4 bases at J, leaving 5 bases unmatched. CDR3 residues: CASSQDRAGGYGYTF. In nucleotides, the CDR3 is TGCGCCAGCAGCCAAGATCGCGCAGGGGGCTATGGCTACACCTTC.

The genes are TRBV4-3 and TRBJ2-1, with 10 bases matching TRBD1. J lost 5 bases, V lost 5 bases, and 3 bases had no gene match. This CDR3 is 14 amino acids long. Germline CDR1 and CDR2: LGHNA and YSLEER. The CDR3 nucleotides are TGCGCCAGCAGCGTGGACAGGGGGGACAATGAGCAGTTCTTC. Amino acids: CASSVDRGDNEQFF.

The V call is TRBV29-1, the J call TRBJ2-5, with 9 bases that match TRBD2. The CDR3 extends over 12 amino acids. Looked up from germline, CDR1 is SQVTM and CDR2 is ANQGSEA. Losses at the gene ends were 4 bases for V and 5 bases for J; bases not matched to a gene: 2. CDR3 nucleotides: TGCAGCGTTGCTAGCGGGAAGGAGACCCAGTACTTC. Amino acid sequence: CSVASGKETQYF.

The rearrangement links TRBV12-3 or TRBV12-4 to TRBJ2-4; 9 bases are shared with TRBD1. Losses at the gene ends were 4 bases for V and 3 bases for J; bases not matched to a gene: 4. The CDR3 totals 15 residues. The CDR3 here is CASSWDRVIKNIQYF. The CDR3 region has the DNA TGTGCCAGCAGTTGGGACAGGGTCATCAAAAACATTCAGTACTTC.

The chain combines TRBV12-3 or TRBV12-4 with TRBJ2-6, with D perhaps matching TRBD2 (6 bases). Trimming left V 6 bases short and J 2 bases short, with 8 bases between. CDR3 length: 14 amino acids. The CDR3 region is CASRPGAGANVLTF. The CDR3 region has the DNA TGTGCCAGCAGGCCGGGGGCTGGGGCCAACGTCCTGACTTTC.

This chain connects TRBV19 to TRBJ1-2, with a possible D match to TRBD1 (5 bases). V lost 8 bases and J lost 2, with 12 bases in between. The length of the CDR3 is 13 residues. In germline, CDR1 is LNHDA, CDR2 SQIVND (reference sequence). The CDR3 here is CASSTRGNYGYTF. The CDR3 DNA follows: TGTGCCAGTTCAACCCGGGGGAACTATGGCTACACCTTC.

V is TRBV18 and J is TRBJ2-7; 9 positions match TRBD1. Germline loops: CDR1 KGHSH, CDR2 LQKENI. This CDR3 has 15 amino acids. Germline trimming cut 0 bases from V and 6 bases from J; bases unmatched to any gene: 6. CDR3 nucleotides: TGTGCCAGCTCACCACCAGGGACAGGGAACCCCGAGCAGTACTTC. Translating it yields CASSPPGTGNPEQYF.

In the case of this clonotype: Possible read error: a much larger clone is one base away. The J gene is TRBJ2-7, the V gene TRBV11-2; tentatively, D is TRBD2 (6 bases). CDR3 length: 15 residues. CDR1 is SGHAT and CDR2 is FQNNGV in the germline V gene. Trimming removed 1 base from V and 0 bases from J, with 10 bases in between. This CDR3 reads CASSLVAGPSYEQYF. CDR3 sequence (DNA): TGTGCCAGCAGCTTAGTGGCGGGGCCCTCCTACGAGCAGTACTTC.

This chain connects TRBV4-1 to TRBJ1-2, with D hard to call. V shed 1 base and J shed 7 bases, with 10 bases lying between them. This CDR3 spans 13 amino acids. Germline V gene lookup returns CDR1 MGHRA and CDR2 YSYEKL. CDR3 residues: CASSQVEGSGYTF. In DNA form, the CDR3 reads TGCGCCAGCAGCCAAGTTGAAGGAAGTGGCTACACCTTC.

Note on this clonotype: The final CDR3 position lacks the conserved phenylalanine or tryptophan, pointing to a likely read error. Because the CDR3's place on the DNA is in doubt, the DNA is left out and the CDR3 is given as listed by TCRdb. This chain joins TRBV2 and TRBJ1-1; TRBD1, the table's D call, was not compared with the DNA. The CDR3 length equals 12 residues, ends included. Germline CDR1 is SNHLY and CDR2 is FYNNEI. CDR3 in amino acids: CASSEGGGVPTL.

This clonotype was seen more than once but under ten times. This CDR3 is CASSYSRQTGMNTEAFF. In DNA form, the CDR3 reads TGTGCCAGCAGTTACTCCAGACAGACAGGGATGAACACTGAAGCTTTCTTT. The chain is built from TRBV6-2 or TRBV6-3 and TRBJ1-1; 7 bases are a match to TRBD1. The V gene end was trimmed by 0 bases and the J gene end by 0 bases; junction bases not matched to a gene: 7. Germline values: CDR1 MNHEY, CDR2 SVGEGT. This CDR3 is built from 17 residues.

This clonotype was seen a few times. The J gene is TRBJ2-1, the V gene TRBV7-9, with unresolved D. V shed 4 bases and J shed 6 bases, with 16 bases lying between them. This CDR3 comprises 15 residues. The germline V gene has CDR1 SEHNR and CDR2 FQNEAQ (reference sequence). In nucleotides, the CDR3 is TGTGCCAGCAGCTCGTCCGCGCCTTACAGCAATGAGCAGTTCTTC. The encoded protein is CASSSSAPYSNEQFF. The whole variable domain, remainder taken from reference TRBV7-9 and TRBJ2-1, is DTGVSQNPRHKITKRGQNVTFRCDPISEHNRLYWYRQTLGQGPEFLTYFQNEAQLEKSRLLSDRFSAERPKGSFSTLEIQRTEQGDSAMYLCASSSSAPYSNEQFFGPGTRLTVL.

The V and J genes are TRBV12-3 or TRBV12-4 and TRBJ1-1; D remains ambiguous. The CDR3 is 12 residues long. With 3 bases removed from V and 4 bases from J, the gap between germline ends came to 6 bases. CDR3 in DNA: TGTGCCAGCAGTTTTAGGTCCACTGAAGCTTTCTTT. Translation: CASSFRSTEAFF.

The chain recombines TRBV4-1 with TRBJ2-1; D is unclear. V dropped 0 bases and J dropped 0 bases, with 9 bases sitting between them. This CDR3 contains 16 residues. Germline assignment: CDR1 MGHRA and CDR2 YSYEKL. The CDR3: CASSQDVSSSYNEQFF. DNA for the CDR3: TGCGCCAGCAGCCAAGATGTCTCCAGCTCCTACAATGAGCAGTTCTTC.

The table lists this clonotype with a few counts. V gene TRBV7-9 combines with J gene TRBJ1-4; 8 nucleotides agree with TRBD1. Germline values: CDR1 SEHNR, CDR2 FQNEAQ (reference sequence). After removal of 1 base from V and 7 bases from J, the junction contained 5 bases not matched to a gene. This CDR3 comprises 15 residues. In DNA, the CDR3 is TGTGCCAGCAGCTTAGAGGGACAGGCGTCTGAAAAACTGTTTTTT. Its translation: CASSLEGQASEKLFF. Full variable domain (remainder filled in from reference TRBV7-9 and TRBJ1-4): DTGVSQNPRHKITKRGQNVTFRCDPISEHNRLYWYRQTLGQGPEFLTYFQNEAQLEKSRLLSDRFSAERPKGSFSTLEIQRTEQGDSAMYLCASSLEGQASEKLFFGSGTQLSVL.

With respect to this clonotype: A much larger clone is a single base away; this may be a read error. The CDR3 region is CASSPPYKTNYGYTF. The CDR3 nucleotides read TGTGCCAGCAGCCCCCCATACAAAACAAACTATGGCTACACCTTC. The chain has TRBV7-2 and TRBJ1-2; D call uncertain. Trimming took 5 bases from V and 2 from J, leaving 15 bases between them. There are 15 residues in the CDR3. From germline, CDR1 is SGHTA and CDR2 FQGNSA.

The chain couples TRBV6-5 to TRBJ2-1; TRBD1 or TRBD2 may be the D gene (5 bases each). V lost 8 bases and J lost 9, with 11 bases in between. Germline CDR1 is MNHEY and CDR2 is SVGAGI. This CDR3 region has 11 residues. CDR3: CASGDGFEQFF. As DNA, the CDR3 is TGTGCCAGCGGGGACGGGTTTGAGCAGTTCTTC.